This T cell receptor beta chain was captured by sequencing in a study of T cells in Graves' hyperthyroidism and ophthalmopathy. Unmatched junction bases numbered 12, after V lost 5 bases and J lost 0 bases. There are 17 residues in the CDR3. Germline V CDR1 and CDR2: MNHNS, SASEGT. Fresh peripheral blood, about 9.6 ml, yielded the PBMCs. Amplification yielded TCR beta CDR3 regions, with RNA transcripts as the source. The study used the HTBI primer set for a first-round RT-PCR of the TCR CDR3. Using its own MiXCR run on the multiplex PCR reads, TCRdb lists one record per CDR3 protein. Among 350,000 to 450,000 distinct CDR3 sequences, roughly 14% were seen once, and the ten largest hold approximately 11%. This clonotype was detected ten times or more.

This clonotype was sampled from a woman aged 55-75 years with Graves' hyperthyroidism. The sequencing sample was made of blood. The chain employs TRBV6-1 and TRBJ1-1; TRBD1 matches at 7 bases. The CDR3 bases are TGTGCCAGCAGTCCCTCCGGGACAGCACTTTTGAACACTGAAGCTTTCTTT. Amino acid sequence: CASSPSGTALLNTEAFF.